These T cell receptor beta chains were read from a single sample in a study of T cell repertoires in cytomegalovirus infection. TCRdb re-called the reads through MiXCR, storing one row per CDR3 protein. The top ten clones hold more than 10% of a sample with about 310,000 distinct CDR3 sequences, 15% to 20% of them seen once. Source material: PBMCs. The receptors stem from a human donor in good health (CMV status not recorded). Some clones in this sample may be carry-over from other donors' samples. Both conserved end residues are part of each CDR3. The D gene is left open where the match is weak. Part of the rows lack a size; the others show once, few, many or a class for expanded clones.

CDR3nt: TGTGCCAGCTCACCAGTGACAGGGGTCTCCTCTGGAAACACCATATATTTT
CDR3aa: CASSPVTGVSSGNTIYF
d_gene: TRBD1
v_gene: TRBV18
abundance: once
j_gene: TRBJ1-3

CDR3nt: TGTGCCAGCTCACCACCGGGTCTACACGGCTACACCTTC
CDR3aa: CASSPPGLHGYTF
d_gene: -
v_gene: TRBV18
abundance: -
j_gene: TRBJ1-2

CDR3nt: TGTGCCAGCAGACATACCGGGATCAATCAGCCCCAGCATTTT
CDR3aa: CASRHTGINQPQHF
d_gene: -
v_gene: TRBV28
abundance: many
j_gene: TRBJ1-5

CDR3nt: TGTGCCAGCAGTTACCGTACCCCGGGACTAGAAGACAATGAGCAGTTCTTC
CDR3aa: CASSYRTPGLEDNEQFF
d_gene: TRBD2
v_gene: TRBV6-5
abundance: -
j_gene: TRBJ2-1

CDR3nt: TGTGCCAGCAGTGTCAGTGGGGAGACCCAGTACTTC
CDR3aa: CASSVSGETQYF
d_gene: -
v_gene: TRBV7-8
abundance: many
j_gene: TRBJ2-5

CDR3nt: TGCAGTGCTAGAGATGAAAGGGGGTTGTACGAGCAGTACTTC
CDR3aa: CSARDERGLYEQYF
d_gene: -
v_gene: TRBV20-1
abundance: -
j_gene: TRBJ2-7

CDR3nt: TGTGCCAGCAGTTTGTTTTCTACCGGGCATACCTACGAGCAGTACTTC
CDR3aa: CASSLFSTGHTYEQYF
d_gene: -
v_gene: TRBV28
abundance: many
j_gene: TRBJ2-7

CDR3nt: TGTGCCAGCAGCCAGAGGGACAGGGAGGCAGGGAGTGGAGCTTTCTTT
CDR3aa: CASSQRDREAGSGAFF
d_gene: TRBD1
v_gene: TRBV7-9
abundance: few
j_gene: TRBJ1-1

CDR3nt: TGTGCCAGCAGCTCTCAGGATTCACGGGACAATCAGCCCCAGCATTTT
CDR3aa: CASSSQDSRDNQPQHF
d_gene: -
v_gene: TRBV7-6
abundance: many
j_gene: TRBJ1-5

CDR3nt: TGTGCCAGCAGCGGGGGACAGGGGCTAGAGACCCAGTACTTC
CDR3aa: CASSGGQGLETQYF
d_gene: TRBD1
v_gene: TRBV5-6
abundance: -
j_gene: TRBJ2-5

CDR3nt: TGTGCCAGCAGCGCACGGTTTGACTCCTACGAGCAGTACTTC
CDR3aa: CASSARFDSYEQYF
d_gene: -
v_gene: TRBV7-2
abundance: many
j_gene: TRBJ2-7

CDR3nt: TGTGCCAGCATATCAGGGGGCTATCCTGGAAACACCATATATTTT
CDR3aa: CASISGGYPGNTIYF
d_gene: TRBD1
v_gene: TRBV28
abundance: few
j_gene: TRBJ1-3

CDR3nt: TGTGCCAGCAGCTTGGACTATCCCGGCGGGGAGCTGTTTTTT
CDR3aa: CASSLDYPGGELFF
d_gene: -
v_gene: TRBV5-4
abundance: few
j_gene: TRBJ2-2

CDR3nt: TGTGCCAGCAGCTTACCGCCGGGACGGGGACGCAATGAGCAGTTCTTC
CDR3aa: CASSLPPGRGRNEQFF
d_gene: -
v_gene: TRBV7-9
abundance: many
j_gene: TRBJ2-1

CDR3nt: TGTGCCAGCATAGGGAACACCGGGGAGCTGTTTTTT
CDR3aa: CASIGNTGELFF
d_gene: -
v_gene: TRBV12-3/TRBV12-4
abundance: many
j_gene: TRBJ2-2

CDR3nt: TGTGCCAGCAGCTTAGGTGGGGTGGAGGAGCAGTACTTC
CDR3aa: CASSLGGVEEQYF
d_gene: -
v_gene: TRBV7-9
abundance: many
j_gene: TRBJ2-7

CDR3nt: TGTGCCAGCAGCTTGGCCCGGGCAGGGCGGAAAGAGACCCAGTACTTC
CDR3aa: CASSLARAGRKETQYF
d_gene: -
v_gene: TRBV5-8
abundance: few
j_gene: TRBJ2-5

CDR3nt: TGCAGCGTTGAAGATCAGGGTAGGGGGCAGTTAGCAGATACGCAGTATTTT
CDR3aa: CSVEDQGRGQLADTQYF
d_gene: TRBD1
v_gene: TRBV29-1
abundance: few
j_gene: TRBJ2-3

CDR3nt: TGTGCCAGCAGCCAAGGAGGGGCGTATCCCAATGAGCAGTTCTTC
CDR3aa: CASSQGGAYPNEQFF
d_gene: -
v_gene: TRBV3-1
abundance: -
j_gene: TRBJ2-1

CDR3nt: TGTGCCAGCAGCCAGAGGGGGGGCAGGTTTTTAGAGCAGTACTTC
CDR3aa: CASSQRGGRFLEQYF
d_gene: -
v_gene: TRBV7-2
abundance: many
j_gene: TRBJ2-7

CDR3nt: TGTGCCAGCAGTTTACCCCTGGGGGGCTACGAGCAGTACTTC
CDR3aa: CASSLPLGGYEQYF
d_gene: -
v_gene: TRBV12-3/TRBV12-4
abundance: few
j_gene: TRBJ2-7

CDR3nt: TGCAGTGCTAGTCTGGGGTCCAATCAGCCCCAGCATTTT
CDR3aa: CSASLGSNQPQHF
d_gene: -
v_gene: TRBV20-1
abundance: -
j_gene: TRBJ1-5

CDR3nt: TGTGCCAGCAGTTTCGGAGAGACCCAGTACTTC
CDR3aa: CASSFGETQYF
d_gene: -
v_gene: TRBV12-3/TRBV12-4
abundance: many
j_gene: TRBJ2-5

CDR3nt: TGTGCCAGCAGCTCGCCAGGGGCGTGGGGAAACACCATATATTTT
CDR3aa: CASSSPGAWGNTIYF
d_gene: -
v_gene: TRBV7-2
abundance: many
j_gene: TRBJ1-3

CDR3nt: TGTGCCAGCAGTTCTGGGACAGGGGCTAATTCACCCCTCCACTTT
CDR3aa: CASSSGTGANSPLHF
d_gene: TRBD1
v_gene: TRBV12-3/TRBV12-4
abundance: few
j_gene: TRBJ1-6

CDR3nt: TGCAGTGCCCCGGGGGGGCCCCAAGAGACCCAGTACTTC
CDR3aa: CSAPGGPQETQYF
d_gene: TRBD2
v_gene: TRBV20-1
abundance: -
j_gene: TRBJ2-5